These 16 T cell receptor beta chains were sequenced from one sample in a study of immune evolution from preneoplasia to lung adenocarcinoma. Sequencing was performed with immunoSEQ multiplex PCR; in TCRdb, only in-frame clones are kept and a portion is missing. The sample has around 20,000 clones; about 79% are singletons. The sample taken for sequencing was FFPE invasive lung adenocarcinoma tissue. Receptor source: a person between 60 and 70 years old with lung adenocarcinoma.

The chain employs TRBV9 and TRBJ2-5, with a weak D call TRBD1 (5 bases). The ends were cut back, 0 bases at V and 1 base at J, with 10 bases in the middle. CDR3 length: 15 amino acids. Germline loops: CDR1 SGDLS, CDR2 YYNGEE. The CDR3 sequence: CASSVAGAGQETQYF. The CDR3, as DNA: TGTGCCAGCAGCGTAGCTGGGGCCGGCCAAGAGACCCAGTACTTC. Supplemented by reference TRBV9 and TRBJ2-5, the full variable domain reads DSGVTQTPKHLITATGQRVTLRCSPRSGDLSVYWYQQSLDQGLQFLIQYYNGEERAKGNILERFSAQQFPDLHSELNLSSLELGDSALYFCASSVAGAGQETQYFGPGTRLLVL.

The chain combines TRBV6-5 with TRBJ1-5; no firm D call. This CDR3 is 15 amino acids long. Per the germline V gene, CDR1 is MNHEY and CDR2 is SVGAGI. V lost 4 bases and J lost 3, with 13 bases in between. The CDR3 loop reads CASSSDGLFNQPQHF. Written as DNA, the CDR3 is TGTGCCAGCAGTTCCGACGGTTTATTCAATCAGCCCCAGCATTTT.

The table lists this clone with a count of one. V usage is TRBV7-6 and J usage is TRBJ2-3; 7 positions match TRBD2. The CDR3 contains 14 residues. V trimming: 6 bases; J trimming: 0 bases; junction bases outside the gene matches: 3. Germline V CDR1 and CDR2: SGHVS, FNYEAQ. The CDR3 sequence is CASRNSGSTDTQYF. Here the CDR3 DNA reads TGTGCCAGCAGAAATAGCGGGAGCACAGATACGCAGTATTTT. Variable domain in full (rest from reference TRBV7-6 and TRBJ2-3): GAGVSQSPRYKVTKRGQDVALRCDPISGHVSLYWYRQALGQGPEFLTYFNYEAQQDKSGLPNDRFSAERPEGSISTLTIQRTEQRDSAMYRCASRNSGSTDTQYFGPGTRLTVL.

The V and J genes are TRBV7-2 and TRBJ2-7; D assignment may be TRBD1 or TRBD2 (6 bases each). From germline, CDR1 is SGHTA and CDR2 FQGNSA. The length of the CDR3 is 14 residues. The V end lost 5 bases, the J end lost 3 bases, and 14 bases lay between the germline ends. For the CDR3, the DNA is TGTGCCAGCAGCCCTAGGGGGGTTCTCTACGAGCAGTACTTC. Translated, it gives CASSPRGVLYEQYF.

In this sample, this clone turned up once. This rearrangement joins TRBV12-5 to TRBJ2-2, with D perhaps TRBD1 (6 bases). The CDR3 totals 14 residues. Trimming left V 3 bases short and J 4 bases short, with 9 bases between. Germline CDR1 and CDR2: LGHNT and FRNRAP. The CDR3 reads CASGFQGSTGELFF. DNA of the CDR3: TGTGCTAGTGGTTTTCAGGGGAGCACCGGGGAGCTGTTTTTT.

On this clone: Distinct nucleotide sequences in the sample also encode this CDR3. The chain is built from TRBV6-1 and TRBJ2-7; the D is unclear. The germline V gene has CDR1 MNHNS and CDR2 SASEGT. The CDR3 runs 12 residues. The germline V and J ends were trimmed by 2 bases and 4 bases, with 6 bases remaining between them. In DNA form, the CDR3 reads TGTGCCAGCAGTGAATACGGATACGAGCAGTACTTC. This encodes CASSEYGYEQYF.

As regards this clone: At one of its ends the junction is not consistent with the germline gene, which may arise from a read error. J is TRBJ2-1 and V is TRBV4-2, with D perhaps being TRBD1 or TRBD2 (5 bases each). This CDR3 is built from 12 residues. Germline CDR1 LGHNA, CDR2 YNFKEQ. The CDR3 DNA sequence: TGTGCCAGCAGCCAAGAGAGGGGTACGGTGGTCTTC. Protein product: CASSQERGTVVF.

CDR3 amino acids: CASSFRTRTSGSSYEQYF. CDR3 in DNA: TGTGCCAGCAGCTTCCGTACTCGGACTAGCGGGTCCTCCTACGAGCAGTACTTC. V gene TRBV5-4 combines with J gene TRBJ2-7, with 11 bases that match TRBD2. Germline V CDR1 and CDR2: SGHNT, YYREEE (reference sequence). The CDR3 covers 18 residues. Unmatched junction bases numbered 10, after V lost 2 bases and J lost 0 bases.

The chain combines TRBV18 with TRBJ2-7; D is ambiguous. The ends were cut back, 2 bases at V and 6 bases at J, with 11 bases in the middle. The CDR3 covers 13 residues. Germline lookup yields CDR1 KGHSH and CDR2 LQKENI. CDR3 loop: CASSPRTTGEQYF. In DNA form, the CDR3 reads TGTGCCAGCTCACCAAGGACGACGGGCGAGCAGTACTTC.

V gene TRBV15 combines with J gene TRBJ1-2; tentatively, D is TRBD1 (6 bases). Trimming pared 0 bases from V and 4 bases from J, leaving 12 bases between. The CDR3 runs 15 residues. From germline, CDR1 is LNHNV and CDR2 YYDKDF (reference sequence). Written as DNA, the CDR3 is TGTGCCACCAGCAGAGAGGGGGCGCGGCTCTATGGCTACACCTTC. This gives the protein CATSREGARLYGYTF.

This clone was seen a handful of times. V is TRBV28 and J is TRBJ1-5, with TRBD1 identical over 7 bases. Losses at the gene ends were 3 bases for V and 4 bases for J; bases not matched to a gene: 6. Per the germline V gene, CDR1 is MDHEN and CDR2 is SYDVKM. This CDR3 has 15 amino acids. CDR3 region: CASSFPGQQNQPQHF. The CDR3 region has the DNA TGTGCCAGCAGTTTCCCGGGACAGCAAAATCAGCCCCAGCATTTT.

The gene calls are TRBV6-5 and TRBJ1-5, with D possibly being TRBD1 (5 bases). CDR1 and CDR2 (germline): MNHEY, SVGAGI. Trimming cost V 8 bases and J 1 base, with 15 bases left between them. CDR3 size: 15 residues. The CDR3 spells CASRAGGTSNQPQHF. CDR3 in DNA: TGTGCCAGCCGCGCGGGCGGGACGAGCAATCAGCCCCAGCATTTT.

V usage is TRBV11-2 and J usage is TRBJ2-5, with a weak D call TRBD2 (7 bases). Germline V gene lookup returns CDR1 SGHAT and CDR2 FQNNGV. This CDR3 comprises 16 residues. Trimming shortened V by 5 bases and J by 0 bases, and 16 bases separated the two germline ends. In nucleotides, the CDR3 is TGTGCCAGCAGCCTACTAGGGGGGGGCTACCAAGAGACCCAGTACTTC. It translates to CASSLLGGGYQETQYF. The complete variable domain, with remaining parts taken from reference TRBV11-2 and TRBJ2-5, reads EAGVAQSPRYKIIEKRQSVAFWCNPISGHATLYWYQQILGQGPKLLIQFQNNGVVDDSQLPKDRFSAERLKGVDSTLKIQPAKLEDSAVYLCASSLLGGGYQETQYFGPGTRLLVL.

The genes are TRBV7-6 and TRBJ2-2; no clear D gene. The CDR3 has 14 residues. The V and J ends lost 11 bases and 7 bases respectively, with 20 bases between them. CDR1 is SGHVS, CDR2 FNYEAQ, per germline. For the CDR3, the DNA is TGTGCCTCCAAGGGCGACCAGAGAAACGGGGAGCTGTTTTTT. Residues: CASKGDQRNGELFF.

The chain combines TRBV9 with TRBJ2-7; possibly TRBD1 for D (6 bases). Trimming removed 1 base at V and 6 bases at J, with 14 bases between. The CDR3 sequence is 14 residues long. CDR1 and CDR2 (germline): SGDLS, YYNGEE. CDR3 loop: CASSVRPTGIEQYF. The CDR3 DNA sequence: TGTGCCAGCAGCGTAAGGCCTACAGGGATCGAGCAGTACTTC.

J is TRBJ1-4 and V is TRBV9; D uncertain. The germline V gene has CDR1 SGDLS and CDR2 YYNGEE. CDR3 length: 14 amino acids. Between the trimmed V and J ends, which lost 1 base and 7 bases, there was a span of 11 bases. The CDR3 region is CASSVTWEGEKLFF. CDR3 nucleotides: TGTGCCAGCAGCGTAACGTGGGAGGGTGAAAAACTGTTTTTT.